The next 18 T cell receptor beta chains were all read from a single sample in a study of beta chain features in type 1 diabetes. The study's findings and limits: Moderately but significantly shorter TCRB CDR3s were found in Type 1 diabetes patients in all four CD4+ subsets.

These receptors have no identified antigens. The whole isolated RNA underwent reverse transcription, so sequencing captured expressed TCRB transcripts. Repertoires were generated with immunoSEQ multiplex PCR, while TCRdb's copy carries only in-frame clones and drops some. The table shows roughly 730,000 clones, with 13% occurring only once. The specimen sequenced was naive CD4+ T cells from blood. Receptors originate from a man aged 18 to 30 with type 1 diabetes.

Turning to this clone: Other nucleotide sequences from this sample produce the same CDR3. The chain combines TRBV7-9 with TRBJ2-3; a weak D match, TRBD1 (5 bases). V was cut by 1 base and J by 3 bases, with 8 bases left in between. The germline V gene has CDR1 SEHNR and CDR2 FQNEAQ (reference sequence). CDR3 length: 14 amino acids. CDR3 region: CASSLDQGTDTQYF. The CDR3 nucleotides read TGTGCCAGCAGCTTAGACCAGGGTACAGATACGCAGTATTTT.

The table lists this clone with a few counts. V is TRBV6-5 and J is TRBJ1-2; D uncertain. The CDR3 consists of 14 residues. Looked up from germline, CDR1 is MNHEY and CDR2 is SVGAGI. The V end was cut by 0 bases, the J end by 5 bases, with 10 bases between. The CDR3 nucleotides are TGTGCCAGCAGTTACTCGTCCGTTTATTATGGCTACACCTTC. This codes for CASSYSSVYYGYTF.

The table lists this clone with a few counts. The CDR3 reads CALGAGGQDTQYF. For the CDR3, the DNA is TGTGCCCTGGGGGCGGGGGGGCAAGATACGCAGTATTTT. The V gene is TRBV5-4, the J gene TRBJ2-3, with 9 positions matching TRBD2. J was trimmed by 5 bases and V by 10 bases; bases with no gene match: 8. The germline V gene encodes CDR1 SGHNT and CDR2 YYREEE (reference sequence). This CDR3 spans 13 amino acids.

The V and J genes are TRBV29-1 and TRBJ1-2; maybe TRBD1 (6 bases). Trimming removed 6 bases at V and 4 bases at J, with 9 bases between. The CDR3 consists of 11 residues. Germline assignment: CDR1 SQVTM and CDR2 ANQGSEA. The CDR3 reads CSVGQSYGYTF. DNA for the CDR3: TGCAGCGTAGGACAGAGCTATGGCTACACCTTC.

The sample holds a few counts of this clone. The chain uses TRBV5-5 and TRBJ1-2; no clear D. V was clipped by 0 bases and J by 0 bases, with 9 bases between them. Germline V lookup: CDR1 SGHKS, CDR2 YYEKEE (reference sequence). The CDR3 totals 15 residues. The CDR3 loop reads CASSLDPATNYGYTF. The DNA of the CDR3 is TGTGCCAGCAGCTTGGACCCGGCGACTAACTATGGCTACACCTTC. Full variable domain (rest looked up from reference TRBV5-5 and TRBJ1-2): DAGVTQSPTHLIKTRGQQVTLRCSPISGHKSVSWYQQVLGQGPQFIFQYYEKEERGRGNFPDRFSARQFPNYSSELNVNALLLGDSALYLCASSLDPATNYGYTFGSGTRLTVV.

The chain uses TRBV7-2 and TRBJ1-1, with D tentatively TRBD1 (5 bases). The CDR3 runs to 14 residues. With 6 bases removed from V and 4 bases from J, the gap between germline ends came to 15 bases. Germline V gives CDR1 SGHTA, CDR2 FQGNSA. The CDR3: CASRTQMGGTEAFF. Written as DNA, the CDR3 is TGTGCCAGCAGGACCCAAATGGGGGGCACTGAAGCTTTCTTT.

CDR3 DNA sequence: TGTGCCAGCTCACAGGGGGCGTACGGCTACACCTTC. Translating gives CASSQGAYGYTF. The chain employs TRBV28 and TRBJ1-2; 9 nucleotides agree with TRBD1. The CDR3 is 12 residues long. CDR1 is MDHEN, CDR2 SYDVKM, per germline. The trim removed 8 bases at V and 8 bases at J, leaving 6 bases unmatched.

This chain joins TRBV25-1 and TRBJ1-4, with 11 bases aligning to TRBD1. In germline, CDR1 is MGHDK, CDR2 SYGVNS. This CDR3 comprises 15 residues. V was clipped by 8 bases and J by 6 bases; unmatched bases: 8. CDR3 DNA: TGTGCCAGCGGACAGGGGGCAGGTATAGATGAAAAACTGTTTTTT. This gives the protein CASGQGAGIDEKLFF.

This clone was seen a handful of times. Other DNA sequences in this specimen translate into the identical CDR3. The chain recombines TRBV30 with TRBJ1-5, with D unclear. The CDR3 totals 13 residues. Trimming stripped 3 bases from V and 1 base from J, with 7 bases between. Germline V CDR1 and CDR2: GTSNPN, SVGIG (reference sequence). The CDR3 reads CAWSRNSNQPQHF. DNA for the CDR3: TGTGCCTGGAGCAGAAACAGCAATCAGCCCCAGCATTTT.

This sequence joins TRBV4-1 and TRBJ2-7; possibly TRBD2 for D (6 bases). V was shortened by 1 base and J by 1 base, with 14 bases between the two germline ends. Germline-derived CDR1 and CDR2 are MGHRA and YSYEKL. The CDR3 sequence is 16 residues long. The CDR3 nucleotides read TGCGCCAGCAGCCAAGGGACCCGGGACTTTTCCTACGAGCAGTACTTC. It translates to CASSQGTRDFSYEQYF.

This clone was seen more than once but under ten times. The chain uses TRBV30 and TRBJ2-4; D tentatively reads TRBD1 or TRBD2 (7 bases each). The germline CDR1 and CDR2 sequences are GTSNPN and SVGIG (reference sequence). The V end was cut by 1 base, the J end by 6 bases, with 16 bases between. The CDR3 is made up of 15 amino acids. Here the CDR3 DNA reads TGTGCCTGGAGTGACCCCACCAGGGGGGGAAACATTCAGTACTTC. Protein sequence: CAWSDPTRGGNIQYF. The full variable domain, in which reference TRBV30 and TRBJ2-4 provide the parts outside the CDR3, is SQTIHQWPATLVQPVGSPLSLECTVEGTSNPNLYWYRQAAGRGLQLLFYSVGIGQISSEVPQNLSASRPQDRQFILSSKKLLLSDSGFYLCAWSDPTRGGNIQYFGAGTRLSVL.

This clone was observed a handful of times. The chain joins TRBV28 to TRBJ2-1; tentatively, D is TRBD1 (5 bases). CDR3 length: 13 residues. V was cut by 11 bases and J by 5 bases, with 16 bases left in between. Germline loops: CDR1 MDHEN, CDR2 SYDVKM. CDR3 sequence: CAHGASLNNEQFF. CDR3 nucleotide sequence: TGTGCCCATGGGGCGAGCCTCAACAATGAGCAGTTCTTC.

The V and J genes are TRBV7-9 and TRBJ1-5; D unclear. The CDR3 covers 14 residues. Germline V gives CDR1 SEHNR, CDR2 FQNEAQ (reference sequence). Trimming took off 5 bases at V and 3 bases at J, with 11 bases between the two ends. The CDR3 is CASSPQEINQPQHF. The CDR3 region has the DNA TGTGCCAGCAGCCCGCAGGAGATCAATCAGCCCCAGCATTTT.

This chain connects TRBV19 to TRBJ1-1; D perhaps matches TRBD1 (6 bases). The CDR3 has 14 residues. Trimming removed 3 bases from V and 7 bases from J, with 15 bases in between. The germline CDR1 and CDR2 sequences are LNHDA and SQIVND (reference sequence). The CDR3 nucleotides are TGTGCCAGTAGTATCGGAGGGGGTGCTGGTGAAGCTTTCTTT. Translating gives CASSIGGGAGEAFF.

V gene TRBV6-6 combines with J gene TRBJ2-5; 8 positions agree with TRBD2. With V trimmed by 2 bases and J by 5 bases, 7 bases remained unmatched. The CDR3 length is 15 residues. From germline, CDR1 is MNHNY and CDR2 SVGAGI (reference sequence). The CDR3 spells CASSYRRGARETQYF. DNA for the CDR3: TGTGCCAGCAGTTACCGGCGGGGGGCCCGGGAGACCCAGTACTTC.

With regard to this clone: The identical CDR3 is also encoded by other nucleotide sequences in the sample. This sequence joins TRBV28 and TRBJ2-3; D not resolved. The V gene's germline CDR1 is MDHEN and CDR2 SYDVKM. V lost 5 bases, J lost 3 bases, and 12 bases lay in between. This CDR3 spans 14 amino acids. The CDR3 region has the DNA TGTGCCAGCAGTCCCTCTTCTGGGACAGATACGCAGTATTTT. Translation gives CASSPSSGTDTQYF.

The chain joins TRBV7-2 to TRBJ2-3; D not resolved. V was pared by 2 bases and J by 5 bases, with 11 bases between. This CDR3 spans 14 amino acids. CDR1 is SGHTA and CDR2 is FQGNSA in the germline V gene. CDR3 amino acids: CASSLNRALDTQYF. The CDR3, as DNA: TGTGCCAGCAGCTTAAACCGGGCCCTAGATACGCAGTATTTT.

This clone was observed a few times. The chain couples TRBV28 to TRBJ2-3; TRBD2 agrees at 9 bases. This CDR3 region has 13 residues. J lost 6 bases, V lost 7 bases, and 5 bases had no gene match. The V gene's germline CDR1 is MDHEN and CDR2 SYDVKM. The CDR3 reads CASTWTSADTQYF. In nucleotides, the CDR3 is TGTGCCAGCACCTGGACTAGCGCGGATACGCAGTATTTT.